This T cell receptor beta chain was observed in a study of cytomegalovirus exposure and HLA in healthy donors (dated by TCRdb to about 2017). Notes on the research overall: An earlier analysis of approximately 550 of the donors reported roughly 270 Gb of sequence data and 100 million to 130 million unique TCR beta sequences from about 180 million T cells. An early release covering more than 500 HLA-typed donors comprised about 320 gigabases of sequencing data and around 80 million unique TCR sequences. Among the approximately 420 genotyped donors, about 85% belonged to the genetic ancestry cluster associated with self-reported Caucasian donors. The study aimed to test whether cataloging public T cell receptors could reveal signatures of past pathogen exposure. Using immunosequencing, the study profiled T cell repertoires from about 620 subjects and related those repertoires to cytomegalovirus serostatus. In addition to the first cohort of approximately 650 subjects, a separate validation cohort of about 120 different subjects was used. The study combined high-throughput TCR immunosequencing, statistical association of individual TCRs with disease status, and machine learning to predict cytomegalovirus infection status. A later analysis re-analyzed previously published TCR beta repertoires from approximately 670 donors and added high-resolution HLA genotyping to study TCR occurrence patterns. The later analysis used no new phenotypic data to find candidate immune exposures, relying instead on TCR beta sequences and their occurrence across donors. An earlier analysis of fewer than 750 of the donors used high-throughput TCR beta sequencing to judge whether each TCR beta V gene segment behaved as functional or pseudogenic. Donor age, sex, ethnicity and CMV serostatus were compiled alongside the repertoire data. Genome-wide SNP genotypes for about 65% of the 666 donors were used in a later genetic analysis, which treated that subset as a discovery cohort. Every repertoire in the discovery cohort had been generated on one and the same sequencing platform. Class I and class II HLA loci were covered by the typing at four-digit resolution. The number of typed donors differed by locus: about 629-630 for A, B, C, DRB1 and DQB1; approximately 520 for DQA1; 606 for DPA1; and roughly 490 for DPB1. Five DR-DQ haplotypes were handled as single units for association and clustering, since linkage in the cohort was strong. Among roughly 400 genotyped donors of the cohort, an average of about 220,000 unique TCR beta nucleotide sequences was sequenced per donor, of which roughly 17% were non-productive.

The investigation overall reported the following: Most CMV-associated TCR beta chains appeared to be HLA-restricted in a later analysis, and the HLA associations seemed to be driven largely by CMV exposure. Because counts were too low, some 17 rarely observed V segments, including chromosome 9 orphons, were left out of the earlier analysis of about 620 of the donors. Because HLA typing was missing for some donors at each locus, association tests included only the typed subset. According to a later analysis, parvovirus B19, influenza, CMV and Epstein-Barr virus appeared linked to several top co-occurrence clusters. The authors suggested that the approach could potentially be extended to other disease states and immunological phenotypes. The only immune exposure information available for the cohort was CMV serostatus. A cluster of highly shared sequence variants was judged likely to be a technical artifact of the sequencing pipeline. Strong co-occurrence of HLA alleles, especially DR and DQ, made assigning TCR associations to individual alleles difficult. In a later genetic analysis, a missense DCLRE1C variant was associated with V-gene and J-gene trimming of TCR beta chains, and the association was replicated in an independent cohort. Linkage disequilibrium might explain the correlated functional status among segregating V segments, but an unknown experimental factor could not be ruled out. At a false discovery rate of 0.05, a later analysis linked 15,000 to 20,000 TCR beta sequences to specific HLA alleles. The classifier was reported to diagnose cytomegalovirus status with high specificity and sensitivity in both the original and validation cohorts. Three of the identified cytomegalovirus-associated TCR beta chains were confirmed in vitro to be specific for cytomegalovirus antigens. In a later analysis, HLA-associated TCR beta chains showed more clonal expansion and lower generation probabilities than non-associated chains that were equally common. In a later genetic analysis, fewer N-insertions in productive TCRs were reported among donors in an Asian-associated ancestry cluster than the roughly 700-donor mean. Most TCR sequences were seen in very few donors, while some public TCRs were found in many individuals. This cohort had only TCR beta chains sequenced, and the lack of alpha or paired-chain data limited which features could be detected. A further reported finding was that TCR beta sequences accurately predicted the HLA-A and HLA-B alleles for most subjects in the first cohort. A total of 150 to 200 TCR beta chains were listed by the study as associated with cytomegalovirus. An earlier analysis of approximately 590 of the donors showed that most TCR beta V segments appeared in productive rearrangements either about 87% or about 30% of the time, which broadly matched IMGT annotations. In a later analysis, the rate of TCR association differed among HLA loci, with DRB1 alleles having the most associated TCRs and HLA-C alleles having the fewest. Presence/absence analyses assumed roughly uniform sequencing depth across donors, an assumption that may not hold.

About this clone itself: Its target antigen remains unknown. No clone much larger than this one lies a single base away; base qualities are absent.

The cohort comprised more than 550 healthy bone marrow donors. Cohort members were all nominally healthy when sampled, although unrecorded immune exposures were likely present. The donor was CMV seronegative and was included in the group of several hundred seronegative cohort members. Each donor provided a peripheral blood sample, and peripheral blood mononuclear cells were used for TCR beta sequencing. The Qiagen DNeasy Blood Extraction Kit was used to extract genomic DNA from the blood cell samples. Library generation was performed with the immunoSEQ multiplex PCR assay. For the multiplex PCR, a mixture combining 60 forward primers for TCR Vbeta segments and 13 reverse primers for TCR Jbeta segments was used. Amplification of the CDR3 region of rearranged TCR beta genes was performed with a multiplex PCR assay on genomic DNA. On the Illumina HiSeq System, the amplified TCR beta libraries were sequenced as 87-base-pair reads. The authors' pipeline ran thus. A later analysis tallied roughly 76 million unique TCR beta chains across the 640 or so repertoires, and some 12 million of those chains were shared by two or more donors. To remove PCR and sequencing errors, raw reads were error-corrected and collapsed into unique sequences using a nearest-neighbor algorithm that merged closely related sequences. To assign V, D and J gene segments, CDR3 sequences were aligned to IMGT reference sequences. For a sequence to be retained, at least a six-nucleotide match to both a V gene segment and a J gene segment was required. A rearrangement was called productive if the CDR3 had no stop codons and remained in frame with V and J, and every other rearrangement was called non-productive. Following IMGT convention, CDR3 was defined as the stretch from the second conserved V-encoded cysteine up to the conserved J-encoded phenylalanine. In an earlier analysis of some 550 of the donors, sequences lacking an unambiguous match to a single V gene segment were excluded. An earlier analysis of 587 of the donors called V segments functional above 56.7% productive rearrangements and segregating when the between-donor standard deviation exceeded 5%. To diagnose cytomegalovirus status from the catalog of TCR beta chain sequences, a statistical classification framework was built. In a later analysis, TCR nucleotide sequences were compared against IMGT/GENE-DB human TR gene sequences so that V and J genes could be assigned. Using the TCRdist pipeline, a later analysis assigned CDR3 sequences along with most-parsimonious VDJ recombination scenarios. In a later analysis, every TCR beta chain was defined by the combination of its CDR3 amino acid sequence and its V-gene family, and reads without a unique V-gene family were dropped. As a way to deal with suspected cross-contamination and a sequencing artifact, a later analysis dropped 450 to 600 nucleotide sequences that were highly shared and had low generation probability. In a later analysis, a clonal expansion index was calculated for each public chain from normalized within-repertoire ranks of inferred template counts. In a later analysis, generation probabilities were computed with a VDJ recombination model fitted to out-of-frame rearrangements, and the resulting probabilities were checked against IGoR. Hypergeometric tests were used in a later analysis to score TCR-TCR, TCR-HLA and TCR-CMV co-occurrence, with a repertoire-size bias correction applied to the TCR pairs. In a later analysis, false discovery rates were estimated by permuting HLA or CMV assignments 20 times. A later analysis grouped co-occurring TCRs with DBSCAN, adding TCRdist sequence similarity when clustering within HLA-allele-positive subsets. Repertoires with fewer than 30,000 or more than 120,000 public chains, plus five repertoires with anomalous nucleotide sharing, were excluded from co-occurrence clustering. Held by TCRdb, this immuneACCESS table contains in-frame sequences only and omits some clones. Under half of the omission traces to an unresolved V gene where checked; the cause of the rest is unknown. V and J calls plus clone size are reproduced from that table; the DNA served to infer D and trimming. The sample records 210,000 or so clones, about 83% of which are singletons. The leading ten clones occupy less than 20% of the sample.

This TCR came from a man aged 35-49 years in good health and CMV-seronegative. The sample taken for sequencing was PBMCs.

The CDR3 protein: CASSSPTSLTTRENTGELFF. DNA sequence: TGTGCCAGCAGCTCTCCGACTAGCCTCACGACTCGAGAGAACACCGGGGAGCTGTTTTTT. The chain employs TRBV7-6 and TRBJ2-2; the central 7 bases match TRBD2. Counted from cysteine to phenylalanine, this CDR3 has 20 amino acids. Only the CDR3 DNA is retained, 60 bases long and in frame from the first base. The germline V gene supplies CDR1 SGHVS and CDR2 FNYEAQ. From V the trimming removes 4 bases and from J it removes 1 base, while the gene matches leave 18 bases of the junction unaccounted for.